These 9 T cell receptor beta chains share one sample of origin, sequenced in a study of T cell responses to AZD1222 COVID-19 vaccine. Sequencing used immunoSEQ multiplex PCR; TCRdb keeps in-frame clones, though not all of them. The repertoire holds 100,000 to 150,000 clones, with 93% as singletons. Specimen: peripheral blood, collected on day 0 of AZD1222 vaccination. Receptor source: an adult in good health.

This sequence joins TRBV9 and TRBJ2-7; the match to TRBD2 covers 7 bases. This CDR3 spans 14 amino acids. With 3 bases clipped from V and 0 bases from J, the junction kept 3 bases outside the gene matches. Germline CDR1 SGDLS, CDR2 YYNGEE. The CDR3 reads CASSGGSTSYEQYF. CDR3 sequence (DNA): TGTGCCAGCAGCGGCGGGAGTACCTCCTACGAGCAGTACTTC.

The chain combines TRBV6-5 with TRBJ2-2; TRBD2 is a possible D gene (6 bases). Trimming removed 2 bases from V and 4 bases from J, with 11 bases in between. Per the germline V gene, CDR1 is MNHEY and CDR2 is SVGAGI. The CDR3 loop spans 15 amino acids. The CDR3 nucleotides are TGTGCCAGCAGTTACCGGACTACCACCACCGGGGAGCTGTTTTTT. It is translated as CASSYRTTTTGELFF.

The genes are TRBV7-9 and TRBJ1-1, with 10 positions matching TRBD1. The CDR3 covers 18 residues. Germline loops: CDR1 SEHNR, CDR2 FQNEAQ (reference sequence). After removal of 5 bases from V and 6 bases from J, the junction contained 18 bases not matched to a gene. CDR3 in DNA: TGTGCCAGCAGCCCGCTAGTCTGGAGACAGGGGGCGGAGGCTGAAGCTTTCTTT. It translates to CASSPLVWRQGAEAEAFF.

The chain joins TRBV25-1 to TRBJ2-6; 7 nucleotides align to TRBD1. The CDR3 contains 15 residues. V was clipped by 4 bases and J by 3 bases; unmatched bases: 3. CDR1 MGHDK and CDR2 SYGVNS come from the germline V gene. The CDR3 DNA reads as TGTGCCAGCAGTGCCGGGACAGTTGGGGCCAACGTCCTGACTTTC. This translates into CASSAGTVGANVLTF.

The chain couples TRBV19 to TRBJ2-7, with 8 bases identical to TRBD2. Per the germline V gene, CDR1 is LNHDA and CDR2 is SQIVND (reference sequence). Trimming at V came to 4 bases and at J to 3 bases, leaving 5 bases not matched to a gene. This CDR3 comprises 14 residues. This chain's CDR3 is CASSSGRRDYEQYF. CDR3 bases: TGTGCCAGTAGTAGCGGGAGGAGGGACTACGAGCAGTACTTC.

This sequence joins TRBV5-1 and TRBJ1-1; D perhaps matches TRBD1 (6 bases). Germline V CDR1 and CDR2: SGHRS, YFSETQ. The CDR3 length is 15 residues. Trimming removed 1 base from V and 2 bases from J, with 12 bases in between. The CDR3 region has the DNA TGCGCCAGCAGCTTGCGGGGGGGCCAAAACACTGAAGCTTTCTTT. Amino acids: CASSLRGGQNTEAFF.

This clone has a single count. The rearrangement links TRBV3-1 (or the pseudogene TRBV3-2) to TRBJ1-4; D unclear. The CDR3 is made up of 14 amino acids. The germline CDR1 and CDR2 sequences are LGHDT and YNNKEL (reference sequence). V shed 3 bases and J shed 11 bases, with 16 bases lying between them. In DNA form, the CDR3 reads TGTGCCAGCAGCCAGGACGGGCCTTCGGGGAAACTGTTTTTT. Its protein is CASSQDGPSGKLFF.

The chain joins TRBV11-3 to TRBJ2-2; TRBD2 aligns across 10 bases. Germline V gene data show CDR1 as SGHNT and CDR2 as YENEEA. The junction had 11 bases not matched to a gene; V was cut back by 1 base and J by 0 bases. This CDR3 comprises 20 residues. CDR3 sequence (DNA): TGTGCCAGCAGCTTAGCCCCCGGGAGAGCGGGAGGGGCGAACACCGGGGAGCTGTTTTTT. It translates to CASSLAPGRAGGANTGELFF.

CDR3 DNA sequence: TGCACCAGCAGCCAATGGTTAGCGGGAGGATTCACAGATACGCAGTATTTT. This encodes CTSSQWLAGGFTDTQYF. V and J are TRBV1 and TRBJ2-3; the table names TRBD2, a call not compared with the DNA. TRBV1 is shown as a pseudogene. This CDR3 comprises 17 residues.